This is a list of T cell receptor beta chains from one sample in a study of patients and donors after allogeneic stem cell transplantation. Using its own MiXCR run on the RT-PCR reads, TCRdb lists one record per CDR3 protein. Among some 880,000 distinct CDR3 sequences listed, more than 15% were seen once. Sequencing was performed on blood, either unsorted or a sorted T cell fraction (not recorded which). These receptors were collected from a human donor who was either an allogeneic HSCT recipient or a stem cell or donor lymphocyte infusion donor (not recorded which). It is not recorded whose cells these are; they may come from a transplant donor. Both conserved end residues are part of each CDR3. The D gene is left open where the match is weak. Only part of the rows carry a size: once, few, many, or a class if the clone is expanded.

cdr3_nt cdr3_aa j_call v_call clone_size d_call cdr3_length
TGTGCCAGCAGCGTAGACCGAGTAGATACGCAGTATTTT CASSVDRVDTQYF TRBJ2-3 TRBV9 - - 13
TGTGCCAGCACCTTAGGGCAGCCGGAGACTGAAGCTTTCTTT CASTLGQPETEAFF TRBJ1-1 TRBV7-8 few - 14
TGCAGCGTGCGGGACAGGGACGGTTCACCCCTCCACTTT CSVRDRDGSPLHF TRBJ1-6 TRBV29-1 many TRBD1 13
TGTGCCAGCAGCCCCTTGGCGGGAGAGACCCAGTACTTC CASSPLAGETQYF TRBJ2-5 TRBV18 many - 13
TGTGCCAGCAGTTATCGCAGCCTCTCTGGAAACACCATATATTTT CASSYRSLSGNTIYF TRBJ1-3 TRBV6-5 few - 15
TGTGCCAGCAGTTACTCGGGGTTGGGACGGAACTCTGGGGCCAACGTCCTGACTTTC CASSYSGLGRNSGANVLTF TRBJ2-6 TRBV6-2/TRBV6-3 few - 19
TGCGCCAGCAGCTTGGAGCTAGCTTTTCACACAGATACGCAGTATTTT CASSLELAFHTDTQYF TRBJ2-3 TRBV5-1 - - 16
TGTGCCAGCAGTGGGGGTGGAGGGGGCAACACCGGGGAGCTGTTTTTT CASSGGGGGNTGELFF TRBJ2-2 TRBV27 - - 16
TGTGCCACCAGCAGAGATTATGCCGGGACAGTCTCTTCCATGAACACTGAAGCTTTCTTT CATSRDYAGTVSSMNTEAFF TRBJ1-1 TRBV15 - TRBD1 20
TGTGCCAGCAGGCCTGGGGGAAGCTCCTACGAGCAGTACTTC CASRPGGSSYEQYF TRBJ2-7 TRBV3-1 - - 14
TGTGCCAGCAGTACCCCGAAGCGGGAGGCTCGGGAGACCCAGTACTTC CASSTPKREARETQYF TRBJ2-5 TRBV6-1 - TRBD2 16
TGTGCCTGGAGTGAGGCAGGGGGTCAGCCCCAGCATTTT CAWSEAGGQPQHF TRBJ1-5 TRBV30 - TRBD1 13
TGTGCCTGGAGAGCCGGGACTAGCGGGATAGCTGAGCAGTTCTTC CAWRAGTSGIAEQFF TRBJ2-1 TRBV30 - TRBD2 15
TGTGCCACCAGTGATCCTGGAGGACAAGAGACCCAGTACTTC CATSDPGGQETQYF TRBJ2-5 TRBV24-1 few - 14
TGTGCCAGCAGTGAACCGGGCGCCGGGGAGCTGTTTTTT CASSEPGAGELFF TRBJ2-2 TRBV25-1 many - 13
TGTGCCAGCAGCTTAGAAGGCTGGGGAGGGGCCTTGGAGACCCAGTACTTC CASSLEGWGGALETQYF TRBJ2-5 TRBV11-1 - TRBD2 17
TGTGCCAGCACCACGGGGACAGGGGGGAATCAGCCCCAGCATTTT CASTTGTGGNQPQHF TRBJ1-5 TRBV12-3/TRBV12-4 - TRBD1 15
TGTGCCAGCAGCTTAGTGGGGGGCGGGAGCAAGTACAATGAGCAGTTCTTC CASSLVGGGSKYNEQFF TRBJ2-1 TRBV7-2 - - 17
TGTGCCTGGAGCGTGGACAGCCCTAGCGAGTTCTTC CAWSVDSPSEFF TRBJ2-1 TRBV30 many - 12
TGTGCCAGCAGCTTAGAAGGGACTAGCGGCATTGAGCAGTTCTTC CASSLEGTSGIEQFF TRBJ2-1 TRBV7-6 few TRBD2 15
TGTGCCAGCAGTTTAGGTGGGACAGGGATTCCGGGAGAGCAGTACTTC CASSLGGTGIPGEQYF TRBJ2-7 TRBV12-3/TRBV12-4 - TRBD1 16
TGCGCCAGCAGCGACCGGACAGGGGGCTCGTCGAACACCGGGGAGCTGTTTTTT CASSDRTGGSSNTGELFF TRBJ2-2 TRBV5-1 - TRBD1 18
TGCAGCGTTGCCAATGGGCGGCCTATCACCTTC CSVANGRPITF TRBJ1-2 TRBV29-1 - - 11
TGCAGTGCTTCAGCGAACACTGAAGCTTTCTTT CSASANTEAFF TRBJ1-1 TRBV20-1 - - 11
TGTGCCAGCAGCCTCACAGGGTGGAACTCTGGAAACACCATATATTTT CASSLTGWNSGNTIYF TRBJ1-3 TRBV12-3/TRBV12-4 - - 16
TGTGCCACCCGAGGCCACGGAGGACAGGGCGTTAGGGATGGCTACACCTTC CATRGHGGQGVRDGYTF TRBJ1-2 TRBV10-3 - TRBD1 17
TGCGCCAGCAGCCAAGTGGGGAGGACAGGGGGCAATGAGCAGTTCTTC CASSQVGRTGGNEQFF TRBJ2-1 TRBV4-3 - TRBD1 16
TGTGCCAGCAGTTACGGAGCTAGCGGGGGCTTCACAGATACGCAGTATTTT CASSYGASGGFTDTQYF TRBJ2-3 TRBV6-2/TRBV6-3 few TRBD2 17
TGTGCCAGCACCGGGGAGGCTGGTGACTACGAGCAGTACTTC CASTGEAGDYEQYF TRBJ2-7 TRBV12-3/TRBV12-4 - - 14
TGTGCCACCAGCAGAAGGACAGGGTCCAATGAGCAGTTCTTC CATSRRTGSNEQFF TRBJ2-1 TRBV15 - TRBD1 14
TGTGCCAGCAGTCCATCACCCGGAAGGGGCTATGGCTACACCTTC CASSPSPGRGYGYTF TRBJ1-2 TRBV27 - - 15
TGCGCCAGCAGCTTGAGATGGGACAGCTGGGGGAACACTGAAGCTTTCTTT CASSLRWDSWGNTEAFF TRBJ1-1 TRBV5-1 - TRBD1 17
TGTGCCACCAGCAGAGATATGGGGGCCTATGAAGCTTTCTTT CATSRDMGAYEAFF TRBJ1-1 TRBV15 - - 14
TGTGCCAGCACCCAAAAGGGCCTGACCCAGTACTTC CASTQKGLTQYF TRBJ2-5 TRBV12-3/TRBV12-4 many - 12
TGCAGCGTTGAATATCAGGGGACGAAGAACACTGAAGCTTTCTTT CSVEYQGTKNTEAFF TRBJ1-1 TRBV29-1 many - 15
TGTGCCAGCAGCCTGCTGGGCAGGAGCGGGAACATTCAGTACTTC CASSLLGRSGNIQYF TRBJ2-4 TRBV27 - - 15
TGTGCCAGCAACCGGGACCCCGACCGGGGCGAGCAGTACTTC CASNRDPDRGEQYF TRBJ2-7 TRBV6-2/TRBV6-3 few - 14
TGTGCCAGCAGGCCGGGACTAGCGACCTACGAGCAGTACTTC CASRPGLATYEQYF TRBJ2-7 TRBV9 - TRBD2 14
TGTGCCAGCAGCCGCGGGGCCTCTGGGGCCAACGTCCTGACTTTC CASSRGASGANVLTF TRBJ2-6 TRBV3-1 few - 15
TGCAGTGCTGACCGGGACAGGGGGTCCTACGAGCAGTACTTC CSADRDRGSYEQYF TRBJ2-7 TRBV20-1 few TRBD1 14
TGTGCCAGCAGTGAGGGGCCGCCCCTTACCTACGAGCAGTACTTC CASSEGPPLTYEQYF TRBJ2-7 TRBV6-1 few - 15
TGTGCCAGCAGCTTGGGACTGAGAACTACGGGTGGCTACACCTTC CASSLGLRTTGGYTF TRBJ1-2 TRBV5-5 few - 15
TGCAGTGCCCGGAATACAGTCGGAAACACCATATATTTT CSARNTVGNTIYF TRBJ1-3 TRBV20-1 - - 13
TGTGCCAGCTCACCAGGGGCTGGGATAGGAACCTACGAGCAGTACTTC CASSPGAGIGTYEQYF TRBJ2-7 TRBV18 - - 16